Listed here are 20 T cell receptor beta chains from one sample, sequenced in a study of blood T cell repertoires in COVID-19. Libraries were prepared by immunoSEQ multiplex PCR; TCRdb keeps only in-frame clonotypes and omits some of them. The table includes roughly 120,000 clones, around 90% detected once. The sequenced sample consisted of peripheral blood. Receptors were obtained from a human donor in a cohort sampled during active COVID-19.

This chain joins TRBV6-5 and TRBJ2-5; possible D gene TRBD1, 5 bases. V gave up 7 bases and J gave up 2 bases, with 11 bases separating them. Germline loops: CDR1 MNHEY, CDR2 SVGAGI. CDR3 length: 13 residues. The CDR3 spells CASTPQGQETQYF. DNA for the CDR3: TGTGCCAGCACACCCCAGGGTCAAGAGACCCAGTACTTC.

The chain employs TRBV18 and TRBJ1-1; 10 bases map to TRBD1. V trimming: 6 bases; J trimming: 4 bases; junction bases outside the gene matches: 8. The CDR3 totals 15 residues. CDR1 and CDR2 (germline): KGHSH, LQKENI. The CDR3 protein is CASSLGTGVGTEAFF. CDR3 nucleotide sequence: TGTGCCAGCTCCCTGGGGACAGGGGTGGGCACTGAAGCTTTCTTT.

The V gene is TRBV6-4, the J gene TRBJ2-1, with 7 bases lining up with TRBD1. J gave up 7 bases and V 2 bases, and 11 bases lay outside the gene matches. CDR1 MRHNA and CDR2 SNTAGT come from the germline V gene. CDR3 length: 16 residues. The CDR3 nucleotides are TGTGCCAGCAGTGACGGCGACAGGGCGCAAAATAATGAGCAGTTCTTC. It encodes CASSDGDRAQNNEQFF.

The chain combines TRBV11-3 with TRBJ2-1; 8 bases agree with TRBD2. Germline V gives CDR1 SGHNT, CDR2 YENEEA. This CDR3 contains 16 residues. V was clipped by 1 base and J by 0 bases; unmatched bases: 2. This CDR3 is CASSLAGGSSYNEQFF. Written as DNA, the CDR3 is TGTGCCAGCAGCTTAGCGGGGGGGAGCTCCTACAATGAGCAGTTCTTC.

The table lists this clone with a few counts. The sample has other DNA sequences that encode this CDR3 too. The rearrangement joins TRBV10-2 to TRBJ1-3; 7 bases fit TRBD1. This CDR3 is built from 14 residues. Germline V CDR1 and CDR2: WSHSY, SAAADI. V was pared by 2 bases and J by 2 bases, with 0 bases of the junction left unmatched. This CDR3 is CASSEQGAGNTIYF. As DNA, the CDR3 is TGCGCCAGCAGTGAGCAGGGGGCTGGAAACACCATATATTTT.

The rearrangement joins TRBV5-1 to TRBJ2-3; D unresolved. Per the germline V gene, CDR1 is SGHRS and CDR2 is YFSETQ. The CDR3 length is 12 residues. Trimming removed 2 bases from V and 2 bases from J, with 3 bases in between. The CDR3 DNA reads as TGCGCCAGCAGCTTCATCACAGATACGCAGTATTTT. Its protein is CASSFITDTQYF. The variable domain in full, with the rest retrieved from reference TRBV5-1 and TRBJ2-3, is KAGVTQTPRYLIKTRGQQVTLSCSPISGHRSVSWYQQTPGQGLQFLFEYFSETQRNKGNFPGRFSGRQFSNSRSEMNVSTLELGDSALYLCASSFITDTQYFGPGTRLTVL.

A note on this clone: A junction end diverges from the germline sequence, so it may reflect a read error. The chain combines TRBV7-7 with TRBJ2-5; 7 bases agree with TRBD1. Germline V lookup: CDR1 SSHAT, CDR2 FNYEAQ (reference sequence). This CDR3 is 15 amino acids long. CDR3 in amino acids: CASSLRTGDMETQYF. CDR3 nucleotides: TGTGCTAGCAGCTTGAGGACAGGTGATATGGAGACCCAGTACTTC.

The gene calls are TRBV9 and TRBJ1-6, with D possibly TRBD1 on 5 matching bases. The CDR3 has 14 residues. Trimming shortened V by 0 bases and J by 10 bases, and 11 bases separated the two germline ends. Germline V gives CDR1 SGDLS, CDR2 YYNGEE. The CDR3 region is CASSVVGRGSPLHF. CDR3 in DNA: TGTGCCAGCAGCGTAGTGGGGAGGGGCTCACCCCTCCACTTT.

CDR3 protein: CSGTRGNTEAFF. The CDR3 DNA sequence: TGCAGCGGCACCAGGGGGAACACTGAAGCTTTCTTT. This chain connects TRBV29-1 to TRBJ1-1, with D perhaps matching TRBD1 (6 bases). CDR3 length equals 12 residues. Germline values: CDR1 SQVTM, CDR2 ANQGSEA. V was trimmed by 7 bases and J by 1 base, leaving 10 bases between them.

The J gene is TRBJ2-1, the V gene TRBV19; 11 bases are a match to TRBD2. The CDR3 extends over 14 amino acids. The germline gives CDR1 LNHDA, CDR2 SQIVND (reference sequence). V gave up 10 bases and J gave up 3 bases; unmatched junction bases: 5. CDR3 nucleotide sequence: TGTGCCACGACAGGGACTAGCGGCTACAATGAGCAGTTCTTC. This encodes CATTGTSGYNEQFF.

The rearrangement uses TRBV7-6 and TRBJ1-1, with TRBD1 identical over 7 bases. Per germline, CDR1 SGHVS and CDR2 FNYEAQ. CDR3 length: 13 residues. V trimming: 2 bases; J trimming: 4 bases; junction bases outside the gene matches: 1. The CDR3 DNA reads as TGTGCCAGCAGCTTAAGGGGGCGCACTGAAGCTTTCTTT. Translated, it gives CASSLRGRTEAFF.

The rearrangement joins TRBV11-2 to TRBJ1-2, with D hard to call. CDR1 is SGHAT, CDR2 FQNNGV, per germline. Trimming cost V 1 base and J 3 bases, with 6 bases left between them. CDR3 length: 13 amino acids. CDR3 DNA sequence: TGTGCCAGCAGCTTAGGGCAGTACTATGGCTACACCTTC. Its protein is CASSLGQYYGYTF.

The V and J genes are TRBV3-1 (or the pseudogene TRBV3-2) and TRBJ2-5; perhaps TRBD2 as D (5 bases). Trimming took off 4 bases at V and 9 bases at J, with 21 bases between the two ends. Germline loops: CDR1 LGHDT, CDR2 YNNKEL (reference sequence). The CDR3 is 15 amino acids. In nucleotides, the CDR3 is TGTGCCAGCAGCCCGAGGGAAGAGGCAAGAGTGGCCCAGTACTTC. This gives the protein CASSPREEARVAQYF.

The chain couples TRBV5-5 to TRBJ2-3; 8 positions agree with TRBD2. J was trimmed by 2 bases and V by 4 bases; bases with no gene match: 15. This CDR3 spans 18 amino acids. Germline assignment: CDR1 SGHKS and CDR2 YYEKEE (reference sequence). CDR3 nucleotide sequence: TGTGCCAGCAGCGCCTTCCGCGCAGAGCGGGGGATCACAGATACGCAGTATTTT. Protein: CASSAFRAERGITDTQYF.

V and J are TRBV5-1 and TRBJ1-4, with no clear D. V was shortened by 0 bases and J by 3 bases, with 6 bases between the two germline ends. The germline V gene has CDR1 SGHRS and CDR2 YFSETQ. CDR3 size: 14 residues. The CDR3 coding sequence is TGCGCCAGCAGCTTGGATAGCGCTAATGAAAAACTGTTTTTT. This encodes CASSLDSANEKLFF.

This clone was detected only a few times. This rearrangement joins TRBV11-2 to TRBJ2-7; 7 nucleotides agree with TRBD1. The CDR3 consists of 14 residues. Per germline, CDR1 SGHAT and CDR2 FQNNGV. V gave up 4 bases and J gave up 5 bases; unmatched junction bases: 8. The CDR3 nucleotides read TGTGCCAGCAGCTCGACAGGGATGTGGGACGAGCAGTACTTC. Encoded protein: CASSSTGMWDEQYF. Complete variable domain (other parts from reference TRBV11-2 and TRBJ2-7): EAGVAQSPRYKIIEKRQSVAFWCNPISGHATLYWYQQILGQGPKLLIQFQNNGVVDDSQLPKDRFSAERLKGVDSTLKIQPAKLEDSAVYLCASSSTGMWDEQYFGPGTRLTVT.

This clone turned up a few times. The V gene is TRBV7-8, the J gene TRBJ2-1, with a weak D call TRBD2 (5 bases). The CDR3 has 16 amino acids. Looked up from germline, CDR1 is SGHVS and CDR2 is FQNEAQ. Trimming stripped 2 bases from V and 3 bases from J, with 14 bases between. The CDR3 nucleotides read TGTGCCAGCAGCTTAAGTGGAGGAGGTGTCTACAATGAGCAGTTCTTC. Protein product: CASSLSGGGVYNEQFF.

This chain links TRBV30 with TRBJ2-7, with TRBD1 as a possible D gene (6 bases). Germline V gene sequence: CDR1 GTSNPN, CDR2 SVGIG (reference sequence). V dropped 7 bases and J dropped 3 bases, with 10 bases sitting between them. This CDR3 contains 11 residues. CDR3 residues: CASGGNYEQYF. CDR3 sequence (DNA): TGTGCCTCTGGGGGCAACTACGAGCAGTACTTC.

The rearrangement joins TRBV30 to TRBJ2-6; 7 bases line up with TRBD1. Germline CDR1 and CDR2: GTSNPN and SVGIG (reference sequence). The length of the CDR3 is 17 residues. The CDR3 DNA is TGTGCGAAAGGGACAGTCAAAGTGGGCTCTGGGGCCAACGTCCTGACTTTC. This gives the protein CAKGTVKVGSGANVLTF.

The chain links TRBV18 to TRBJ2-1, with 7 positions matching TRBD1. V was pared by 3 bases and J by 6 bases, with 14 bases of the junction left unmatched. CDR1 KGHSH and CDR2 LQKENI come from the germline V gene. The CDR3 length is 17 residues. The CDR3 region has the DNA TGTGCCAGCTCACCTGGGAAGGGGGCGCTTTTGGGCAATGAGCAGTTCTTC. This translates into CASSPGKGALLGNEQFF.